This T cell receptor beta chain was obtained from a study of cytomegalovirus exposure and HLA in healthy donors. PCR amplification relied on 60 Vbeta primers (plus 13 Jbeta primers). Libraries were prepared by immunoSEQ multiplex PCR; TCRdb keeps only in-frame clonotypes and omits some of them. The sample includes tens of thousands of clones, around 71% of them seen just once. This clone turned up a few times. Its antigen is currently unknown. Study-level results: In a later analysis, HLA-associated TCR beta chains were more clonally expanded than equally common others.

This TCR came from a man aged 25 to 40 in good health and CMV-seronegative. Sequencing input: PBMCs.

In nucleotides, the CDR3 is TGTGCCAGCAGCTTGGGGGGAGGGGCTACAGATACGCAGTATTTT. This translates into CASSLGGGATDTQYF. The chain is built from TRBV5-4 and TRBJ2-3; 7 bases agree with TRBD2. Losses at the gene ends were 0 bases for V and 3 bases for J; bases not matched to a gene: 4. The germline CDR1 and CDR2 sequences are SGHNT and YYREEE (reference sequence). The CDR3 is made up of 15 amino acids.